This T cell receptor (beta chain) was profiled in a study of T cells in localized non-small cell lung cancer. The method was immunoSEQ multiplex PCR; TCRdb's version includes in-frame clones alone and lacks a portion of them. The sample has around 64,000 clones, roughly 90% seen once. A remark on this clone: Antigen: not known.

The CDR3 sequence is 14 residues long. The germline V and J ends were trimmed by 3 bases and 1 base, with 8 bases remaining between them. Germline CDR1 and CDR2: LNHNV and YYDKDF (reference sequence). General study findings and limits: Uninvolved adjacent lung showed peak T cell clonality, exceeding tumor.

The specimen comprised peripheral blood, sampled before any cancer treatment. The TCR originated in a man aged 35-69 years with stage I squamous cell lung carcinoma. The rearrangement uses TRBV15 and TRBJ2-3; unclear D gene. The CDR3 spells CATSRDIGTDTQYF. The CDR3 nucleotides read TGTGCCACCAGCAGGGATATCGGCACAGATACGCAGTATTTT.